This is a list of T cell receptor beta chains from one sample in a study of vaccination and CD4 T cells after COVID-19. Their specific antigens are unknown. MiXCR, applied by TCRdb to the PCR reads, yields one record per CDR3 protein. The sample has approximately 18,000 distinct CDR3 sequences; approximately 50% are singletons. The source material was CD4+ T cells from blood, cultured in vitro, sampled before SARS-CoV-2 vaccination. These receptors were collected from a human donor who had recovered from COVID-19. The CDR3 runs from the conserved cysteine through the conserved F or W. D genes are given only for firm matches. Clone sizes are given selectively: once, few, many, or a class where the clone is expanded.

. | . | TRBJ2-7 | TRBV20-1 | CSVGRDYEQYF | TGCAGTGTCGGACGGGACTACGAGCAGTACTTC
few | . | TRBJ1-1 | TRBV7-2 | CASASGHSNTEAFF | TGTGCCAGCGCGTCGGGACATTCGAACACTGAAGCTTTCTTT
. | . | TRBJ1-5 | TRBV2 | CASSESGTAQHF | TGTGCCAGCAGTGAAAGTGGGACGGCCCAGCATTTT
. | TRBD1 | TRBJ2-3 | TRBV24-1 | CATQQGVSTDTQYF | TGTGCCACCCAACAGGGGGTGAGCACAGATACGCAGTATTTT
. | TRBD2 | TRBJ2-3 | TRBV6-2/TRBV6-3 | CASSYRPGLAGSTDTQYF | TGTGCCAGCAGTTACCGTCCGGGACTAGCGGGAAGCACAGATACGCAGTATTTT
. | TRBD1 | TRBJ1-5 | TRBV4-1 | CASSQDQQGGQPQHF | TGCGCCAGCAGCCAAGATCAGCAGGGGGGTCAGCCCCAGCATTTT
. | TRBD2 | TRBJ2-3 | TRBV12-3/TRBV12-4 | CASRGLASFTDTQYF | TGTGCCAGCAGAGGACTAGCGTCTTTCACAGATACGCAGTATTTT
. | TRBD1 | TRBJ1-4 | TRBV6-2/TRBV6-3 | CASSDGQAAREKLFF | TGTGCCAGCAGTGATGGACAGGCCGCGAGGGAAAAACTGTTTTTT
. | TRBD1 | TRBJ2-4 | TRBV6-2/TRBV6-3 | CASGQGDIQNF | TGTGCCAGTGGCCAGGGGGACATTCAGAACTTC
once | . | TRBJ2-7 | TRBV6-5 | CASSYPPPGEQYF | TGTGCCAGCAGTTACCCTCCTCCGGGCGAGCAGTACTTC
. | TRBD1 | TRBJ2-5 | TRBV19 | CASSPYSGQQETQYF | TGTGCCAGTAGTCCGTACTCGGGACAGCAAGAGACCCAGTACTTC
few | . | TRBJ2-5 | TRBV24-1 | CATSDLYQYF | TGTGCCACCAGTGATTTGTACCAGTACTTC
. | . | TRBJ1-6 | TRBV30 | CAWTLGNSPLHF | TGTGCCTGGACTCTCGGAAATTCACCCCTCCACTTT
few | . | TRBJ2-1 | TRBV20-1 | CSAWDLQPYNEQFF | TGCAGTGCTTGGGACTTACAACCATACAATGAGCAGTTCTTC
. | TRBD2 | TRBJ2-7 | TRBV7-9 | CASSQRTSRIDEQYF | TGTGCCAGCAGCCAAAGGACTAGCAGAATTGACGAGCAGTACTTC
. | TRBD1 | TRBJ2-1 | TRBV6-1 | CASSEGFGQGTYNEQFF | TGTGCCAGCAGTGAAGGGTTCGGACAGGGGACCTACAATGAGCAGTTCTTC
once | . | TRBJ2-5 | TRBV25-1 | CASSPRGAGQETQYF | TGTGCCAGCAGCCCCCGGGGGGCTGGGCAAGAGACCCAGTACTTC
once | TRBD1 | TRBJ2-2 | TRBV14 | CASRQTGVNGELFF | TGTGCCAGCAGACAAACAGGGGTTAACGGGGAGCTGTTTTTT
few | . | TRBJ2-7 | TRBV7-6 | CASSWQGRGYEQYF | TGTGCCAGCAGCTGGCAGGGTCGGGGTTACGAGCAGTACTTC
. | . | TRBJ1-5 | TRBV20-1 | CSATQEGQPQHF | TGCAGTGCTACACAGGAGGGTCAGCCCCAGCATTTT
. | . | TRBJ2-3 | TRBV29-1 | CSVEGRARGTDTQYF | TGCAGCGTTGAAGGGAGGGCCCGGGGCACAGATACGCAGTATTTT
few | . | TRBJ2-3 | TRBV24-1 | CATSYVDTQYF | TGTGCCACCAGCTATGTAGATACGCAGTATTTT
. | TRBD2 | TRBJ2-1 | TRBV5-4 | CASSSGLYNEQFF | TGTGCCAGCAGCTCGGGACTATACAATGAGCAGTTCTTC
. | . | TRBJ2-2 | TRBV6-1 | CASSGPTGELFF | TGTGCCAGCAGTGGACCTACCGGGGAGCTGTTTTTT
. | TRBD1 | TRBJ2-3 | TRBV7-3 | CASAGQGAGDTQYF | TGTGCCAGCGCGGGACAGGGGGCAGGGGATACGCAGTATTTT
. | . | TRBJ2-2 | TRBV20-1 | CSASNANTGELFF | TGCAGTGCTTCCAACGCGAACACCGGGGAGCTGTTTTTT
. | . | TRBJ1-5 | TRBV7-2 | CASSPGTYLNQPQHF | TGTGCCAGCAGCCCAGGGACCTACTTAAATCAGCCCCAGCATTTT
. | TRBD1 | TRBJ2-2 | TRBV6-5 | CASSYTSGTVNTGELFF | TGTGCCAGCAGTTACACATCCGGGACAGTGAACACCGGGGAGCTGTTTTTT
. | . | TRBJ1-5 | TRBV18 | CASSPDRNQPQHF | TGTGCCAGCTCACCAGACCGCAATCAGCCCCAGCATTTT
large | . | TRBJ2-4 | TRBV27 | CASSLCECGLAKNIQYF | TGTGCCAGCAGTTTATGTGAGTGTGGTCTAGCCAAAAACATTCAGTACTTC
few | . | TRBJ1-6 | TRBV20-1 | CSAPDGNSYNSPLHF | TGCAGTGCGCCAGACGGCAATTCCTATAATTCACCCCTCCACTTT
. | . | TRBJ2-3 | TRBV20-1 | CSAPSASESTDTQYF | TGCAGTGCACCCTCCGCTAGCGAGAGCACAGATACGCAGTATTTT
. | . | TRBJ2-7 | TRBV28 | CASSLHSSYEQYF | TGTGCCAGCAGTTTACACAGCTCCTACGAGCAGTACTTC
. | . | TRBJ2-1 | TRBV20-1 | CSAREGGNEQFF | TGCAGTGCTAGAGAAGGCGGCAATGAGCAGTTCTTC
few | TRBD2 | TRBJ2-7 | TRBV20-1 | CSARASGSYEQYF | TGCAGTGCTAGAGCTAGCGGATCCTACGAGCAGTACTTC
. | TRBD2 | TRBJ2-3 | TRBV6-2/TRBV6-3 | CASSYRQRDYKDTQYF | TGTGCCAGCAGTTACCGGCAGCGGGATTATAAAGATACGCAGTATTTT
. | TRBD1 | TRBJ2-3 | TRBV20-1 | CSADIGTGTDTQYF | TGCAGTGCTGACATCGGGACAGGCACAGATACGCAGTATTTT
once | . | TRBJ2-3 | TRBV20-1 | CSAATWTPDFTSTDTQYF | TGCAGTGCTGCTACTTGGACACCCGACTTTACTAGCACAGATACGCAGTATTTT
. | . | TRBJ2-3 | TRBV20-1 | CSAPRRGMVTDTQYF | TGCAGTGCGCCTCGACGGGGTATGGTCACAGATACGCAGTATTTT
. | . | TRBJ2-1 | TRBV30 | CAWSVGRSYNEQFF | TGTGCCTGGAGTGTTGGACGCTCCTACAATGAGCAGTTCTTC
few | TRBD2 | TRBJ2-7 | TRBV7-2 | CASSRRTSGNREQYF | TGTGCCAGCAGCCGTCGGACTAGCGGGAATAGAGAGCAGTACTTC
. | TRBD1 | TRBJ2-3 | TRBV12-3/TRBV12-4 | CASRPLGTASTDTQYF | TGTGCCAGCAGACCTCTCGGGACAGCTAGCACAGATACGCAGTATTTT
once | . | TRBJ2-3 | TRBV12-3/TRBV12-4 | CASSLKSLHTQYF | TGTGCCAGCAGTTTAAAATCTCTCCATACGCAGTATTTT
few | . | TRBJ2-7 | TRBV7-2 | CASSQLAAYEQYF | TGTGCCAGCAGCCAGCTAGCAGCCTACGAGCAGTACTTC
. | . | TRBJ2-3 | TRBV20-1 | CSAPPEVAEWDTQYF | TGCAGTGCCCCCCCAGAGGTAGCGGAGTGGGATACGCAGTATTTT
. | . | TRBJ2-5 | TRBV6-5 | CASSSSDLDETQYF | TGTGCCAGCAGCTCCTCGGACCTTGACGAGACCCAGTACTTC
. | TRBD1 | TRBJ1-2 | TRBV19 | CASTLDRASNYGYTF | TGTGCCAGTACCCTTGACAGGGCATCTAACTATGGCTACACCTTC
. | TRBD2 | TRBJ2-5 | TRBV6-2/TRBV6-3 | CASSRTSGQETQYF | TGTGCCAGCAGTAGGACTAGCGGCCAAGAGACCCAGTACTTC